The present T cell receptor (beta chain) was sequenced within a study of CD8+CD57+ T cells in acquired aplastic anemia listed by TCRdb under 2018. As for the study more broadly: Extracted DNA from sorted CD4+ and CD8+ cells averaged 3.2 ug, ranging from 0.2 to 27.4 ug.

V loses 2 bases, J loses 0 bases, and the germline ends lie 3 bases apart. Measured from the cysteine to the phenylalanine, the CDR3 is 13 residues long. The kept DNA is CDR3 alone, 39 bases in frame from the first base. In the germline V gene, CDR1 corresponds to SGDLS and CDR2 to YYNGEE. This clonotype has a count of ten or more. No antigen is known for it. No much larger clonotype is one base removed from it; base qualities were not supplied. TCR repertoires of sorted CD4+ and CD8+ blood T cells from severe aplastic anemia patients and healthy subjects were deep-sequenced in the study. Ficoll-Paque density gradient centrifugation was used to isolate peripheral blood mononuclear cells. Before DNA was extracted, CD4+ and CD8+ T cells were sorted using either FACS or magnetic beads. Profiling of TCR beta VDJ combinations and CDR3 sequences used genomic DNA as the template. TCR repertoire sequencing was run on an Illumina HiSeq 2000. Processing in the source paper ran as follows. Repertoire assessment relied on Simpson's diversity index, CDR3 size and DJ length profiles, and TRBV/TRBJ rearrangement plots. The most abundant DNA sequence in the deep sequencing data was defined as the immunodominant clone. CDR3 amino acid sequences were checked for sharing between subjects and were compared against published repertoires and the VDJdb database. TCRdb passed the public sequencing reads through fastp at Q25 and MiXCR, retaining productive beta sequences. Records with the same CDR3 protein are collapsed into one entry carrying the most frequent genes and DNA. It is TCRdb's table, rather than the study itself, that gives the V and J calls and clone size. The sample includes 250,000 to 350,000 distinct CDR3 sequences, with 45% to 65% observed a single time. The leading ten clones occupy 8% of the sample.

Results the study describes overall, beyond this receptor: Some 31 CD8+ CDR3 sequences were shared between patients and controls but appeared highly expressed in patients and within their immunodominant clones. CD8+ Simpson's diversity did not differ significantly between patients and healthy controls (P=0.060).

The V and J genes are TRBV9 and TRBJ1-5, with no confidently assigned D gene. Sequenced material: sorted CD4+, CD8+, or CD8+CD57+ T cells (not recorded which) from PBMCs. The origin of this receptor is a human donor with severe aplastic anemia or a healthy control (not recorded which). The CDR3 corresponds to CASSVSSNQPQHF. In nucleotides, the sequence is TGTGCCAGCAGCGTTTCTAGCAATCAGCCCCAGCATTTT.